This T cell receptor beta chain was found in a study of vaccination and CD4 T cells after COVID-19. The treatment is: approximately 10-day PBMC culture with coronavirus spike peptide pools or control peptides (ViraFEST assay). Positive tests by PCR, dated March to December 2020, predated US Alpha, Beta and Delta variants. Oncomine TCR Beta short-read sequencing was applied to DNA from cultured CD4+ T cells. A single record per CDR3 protein comes from TCRdb applying MiXCR to the PCR reads. Counted here are 15,000 to 20,000 distinct CDR3 sequences, around 70% occurring once; the ten biggest clones make up around 16%. Study results and caveats: A relatively small number of convalescent patients were studied, and no early post-infection timepoints were included.

As to this clonotype: Its specificity is not known.

The V end lost 3 bases, the J end lost 8 bases, and 17 bases lay between the germline ends. The CDR3 extends over 14 amino acids. Germline CDR1 DFQATT, CDR2 SNEGSKA (reference sequence). The V and J genes are TRBV20-1 and TRBJ2-1, with D perhaps TRBD2 (6 bases). The source is a human donor who had recovered from COVID-19. The material sequenced was CD4+ T cells from blood, cultured in vitro. CDR3 sequence (DNA): TGCAGTGCTAGTCCCGGGACTTTCGACGATGAGCAGTTCTTC. Translation gives CSASPGTFDDEQFF.